This T cell receptor beta chain comes out of a study of blood T cells in healthy people across ages. This CDR3 is 14 amino acids long. Trimming removed 5 bases at V and 9 bases at J, with 17 bases between. Germline lookup yields CDR1 LNHNV and CDR2 YYDKDF (reference sequence). The sample holds one count of this clonotype. No antigen is known for it. Whole-study results and caveats: Whereas aged donors had fewer naive CD4+ cells, long-lived donors had more of them and higher diversity.

Through a sample-barcoded 5' primer and a J-beta primer mix, a second PCR was run for roughly 6 to 11 cycles. Each CDR3 protein is one row after TCRdb ran MiXCR on the 5' RACE reads. The repertoire holds roughly 2 million distinct CDR3 sequences, approximately 50% seen once, with roughly 2% in the top ten. Sequencing input: blood. The receptor was isolated from a middle-aged woman in good health. The V call is TRBV15, the J call TRBJ2-1, with D unclear. The CDR3 sequence: CATSEARDHIEQFF. CDR3 DNA: TGTGCCACCAGCGAAGCCCGTGATCACATTGAGCAGTTCTTC.